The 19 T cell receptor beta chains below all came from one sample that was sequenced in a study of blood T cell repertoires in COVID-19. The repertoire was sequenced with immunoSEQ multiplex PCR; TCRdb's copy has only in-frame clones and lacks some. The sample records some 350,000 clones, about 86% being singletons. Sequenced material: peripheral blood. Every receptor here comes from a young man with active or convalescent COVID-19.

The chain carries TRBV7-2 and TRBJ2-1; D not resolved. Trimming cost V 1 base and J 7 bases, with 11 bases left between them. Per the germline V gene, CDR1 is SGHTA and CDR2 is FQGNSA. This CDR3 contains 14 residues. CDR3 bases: TGTGCCAGCAGCTTAGTCGTTGCTAGTAATGAGCAGTTCTTC. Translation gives CASSLVVASNEQFF.

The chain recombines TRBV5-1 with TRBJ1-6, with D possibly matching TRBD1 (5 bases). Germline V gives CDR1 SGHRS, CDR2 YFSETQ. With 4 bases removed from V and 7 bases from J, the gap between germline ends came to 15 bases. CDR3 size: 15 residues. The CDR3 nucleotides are TGCGCCAGCAGCCCGGCTGCGGGGGTGAATTCACCCCTCCACTTT. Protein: CASSPAAGVNSPLHF.

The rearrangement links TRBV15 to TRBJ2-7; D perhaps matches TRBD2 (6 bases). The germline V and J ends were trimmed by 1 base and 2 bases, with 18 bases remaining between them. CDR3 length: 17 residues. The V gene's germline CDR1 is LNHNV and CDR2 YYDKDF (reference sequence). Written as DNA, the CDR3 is TGTGCCACCAGCAGAGGGAGGGGATTAATAAAACCCTACGAGCAGTACTTC. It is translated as CATSRGRGLIKPYEQYF.

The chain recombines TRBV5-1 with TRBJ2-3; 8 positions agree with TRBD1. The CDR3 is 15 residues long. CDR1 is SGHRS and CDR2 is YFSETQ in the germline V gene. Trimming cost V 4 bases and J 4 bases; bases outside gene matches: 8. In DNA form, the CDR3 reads TGCGCCAGCAGCCAGACAGGGGTCTTAGCAGATACGCAGTATTTT. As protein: CASSQTGVLADTQYF.

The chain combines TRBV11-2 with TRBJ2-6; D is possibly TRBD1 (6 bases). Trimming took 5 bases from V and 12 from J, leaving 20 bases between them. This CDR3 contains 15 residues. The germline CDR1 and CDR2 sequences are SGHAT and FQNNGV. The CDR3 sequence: CASSLRGRIGTVLTF. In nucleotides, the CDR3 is TGTGCCAGCAGCCTAAGGGGGAGAATCGGAACCGTCCTGACTTTC.

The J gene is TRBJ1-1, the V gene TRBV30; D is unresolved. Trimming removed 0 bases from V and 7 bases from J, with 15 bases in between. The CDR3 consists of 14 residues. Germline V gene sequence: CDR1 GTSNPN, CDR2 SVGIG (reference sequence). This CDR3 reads CAWSVLGRMNEAFF. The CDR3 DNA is TGTGCCTGGAGTGTACTAGGCAGAATGAATGAAGCTTTCTTT.

CDR3 DNA sequence: TGCGCCAGCAGCTTGGAGCCGAACACTGAAGCTTTCTTT. Its translation: CASSLEPNTEAFF. This chain links TRBV5-1 with TRBJ1-1; D uncertain. Germline V gene lookup returns CDR1 SGHRS and CDR2 YFSETQ. This CDR3 is built from 13 residues. The germline V and J ends were trimmed by 0 bases and 1 base, with 4 bases remaining between them.

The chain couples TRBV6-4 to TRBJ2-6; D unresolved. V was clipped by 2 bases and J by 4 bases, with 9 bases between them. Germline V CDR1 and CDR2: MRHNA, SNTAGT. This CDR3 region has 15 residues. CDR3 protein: CASSDVHSGANVLTF. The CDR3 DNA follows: TGTGCCAGCAGTGACGTCCATTCCGGGGCCAACGTCCTGACTTTC.

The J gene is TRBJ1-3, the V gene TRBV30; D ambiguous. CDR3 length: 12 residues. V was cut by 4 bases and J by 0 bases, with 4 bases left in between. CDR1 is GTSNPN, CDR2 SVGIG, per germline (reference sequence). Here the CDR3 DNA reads TGTGCCTGGACTCCCTCTGGAAACACCATATATTTT. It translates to CAWTPSGNTIYF.

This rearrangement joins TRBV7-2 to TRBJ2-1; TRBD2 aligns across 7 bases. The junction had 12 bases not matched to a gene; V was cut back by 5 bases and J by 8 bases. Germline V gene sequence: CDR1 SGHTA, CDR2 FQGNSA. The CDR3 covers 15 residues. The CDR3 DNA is TGTGCCAGCAGCCAGGGAGGGGTGATCGTTGATGAGCAGTTCTTC. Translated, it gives CASSQGGVIVDEQFF.

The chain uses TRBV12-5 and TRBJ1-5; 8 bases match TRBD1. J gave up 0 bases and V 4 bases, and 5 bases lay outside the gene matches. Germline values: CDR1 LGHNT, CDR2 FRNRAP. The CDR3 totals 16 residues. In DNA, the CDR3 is TGTGCTAGTGGTTGGACAGGGAGGGATAGCAATCAGCCCCAGCATTTT. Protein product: CASGWTGRDSNQPQHF.

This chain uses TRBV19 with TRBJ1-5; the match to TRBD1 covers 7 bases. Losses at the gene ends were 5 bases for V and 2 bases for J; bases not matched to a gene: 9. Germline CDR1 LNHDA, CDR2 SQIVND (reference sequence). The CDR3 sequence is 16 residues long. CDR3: CASSPTGALGNQPQHF. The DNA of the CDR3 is TGTGCCAGTAGTCCCACAGGGGCCCTTGGCAATCAGCCCCAGCATTTT.

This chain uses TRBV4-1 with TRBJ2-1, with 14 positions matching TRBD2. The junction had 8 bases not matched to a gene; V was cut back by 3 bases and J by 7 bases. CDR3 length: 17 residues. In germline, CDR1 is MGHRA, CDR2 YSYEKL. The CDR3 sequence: CASSHSGLAGAKNEQFF. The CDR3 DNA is TGCGCCAGCAGCCACTCGGGACTAGCGGGAGCTAAAAATGAGCAGTTCTTC.

As DNA, the CDR3 is TGTGCCAGCAGCCCTAGCCAGATCATATCAGGTGGCTACACCTTC. Translation gives CASSPSQIISGGYTF. The chain has TRBV7-2 and TRBJ1-2; D gene uncertain. CDR3 length: 15 amino acids. V lost 5 bases, J lost 7 bases, and 20 bases lay in between. Germline CDR1 is SGHTA and CDR2 is FQGNSA. Based on the CDR3 plus reference TRBV7-2 and TRBJ1-2, the full variable domain is GAGVSQSPSNKVTEKGKDVELRCDPISGHTALYWYRQSLGQGLEFLIYFQGNSAPDKSGLPSDRFSAERTGGSVSTLTIQRTQQEDSAVYLCASSPSQIISGGYTFGSGTRLTVV.

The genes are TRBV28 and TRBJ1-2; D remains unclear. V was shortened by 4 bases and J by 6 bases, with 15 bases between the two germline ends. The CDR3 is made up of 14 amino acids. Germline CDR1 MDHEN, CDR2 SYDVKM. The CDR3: CASSSPGLEHGYTF. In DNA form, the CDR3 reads TGTGCCAGCAGTTCCCCGGGTTTGGAGCATGGCTACACCTTC.

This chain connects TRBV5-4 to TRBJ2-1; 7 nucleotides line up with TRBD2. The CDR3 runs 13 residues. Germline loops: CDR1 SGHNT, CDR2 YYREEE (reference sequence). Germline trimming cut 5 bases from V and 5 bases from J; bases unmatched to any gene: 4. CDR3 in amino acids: CASSRAGDNEQFF. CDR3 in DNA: TGTGCCAGCAGTCGGGCGGGGGACAATGAGCAGTTCTTC. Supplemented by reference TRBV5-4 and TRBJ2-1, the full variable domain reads ETGVTQSPTHLIKTRGQQVTLRCSSQSGHNTVSWYQQALGQGPQFIFQYYREEENGRGNFPPRFSGLQFPNYSSELNVNALELDDSALYLCASSRAGDNEQFFGPGTRLTVL.

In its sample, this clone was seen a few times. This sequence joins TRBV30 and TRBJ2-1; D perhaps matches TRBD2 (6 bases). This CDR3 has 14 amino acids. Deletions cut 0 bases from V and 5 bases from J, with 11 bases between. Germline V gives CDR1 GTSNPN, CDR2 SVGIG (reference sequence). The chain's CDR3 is CAWSVLGGNNEQFF. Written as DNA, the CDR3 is TGTGCCTGGAGTGTACTGGGGGGTAACAATGAGCAGTTCTTC.

For the CDR3, the DNA is TGTGCCAGCAGCGTCGGGGACAGGGGTGATACGCAGTATTTT. Protein sequence: CASSVGDRGDTQYF. The chain carries TRBV9 and TRBJ2-3; 10 positions agree with TRBD1. Trimming took 2 bases from V and 6 from J; bases not matched to a gene: 3. There are 14 residues in the CDR3. From germline, CDR1 is SGDLS and CDR2 YYNGEE.

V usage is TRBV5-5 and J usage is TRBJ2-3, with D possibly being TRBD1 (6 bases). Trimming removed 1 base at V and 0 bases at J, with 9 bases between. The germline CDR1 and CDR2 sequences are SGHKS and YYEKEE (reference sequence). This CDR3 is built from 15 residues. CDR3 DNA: TGTGCCAGCAGCTTGCTCGGACAGAGCACAGATACGCAGTATTTT. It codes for CASSLLGQSTDTQYF. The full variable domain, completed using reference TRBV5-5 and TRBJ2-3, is DAGVTQSPTHLIKTRGQQVTLRCSPISGHKSVSWYQQVLGQGPQFIFQYYEKEERGRGNFPDRFSARQFPNYSSELNVNALLLGDSALYLCASSLLGQSTDTQYFGPGTRLTVL.